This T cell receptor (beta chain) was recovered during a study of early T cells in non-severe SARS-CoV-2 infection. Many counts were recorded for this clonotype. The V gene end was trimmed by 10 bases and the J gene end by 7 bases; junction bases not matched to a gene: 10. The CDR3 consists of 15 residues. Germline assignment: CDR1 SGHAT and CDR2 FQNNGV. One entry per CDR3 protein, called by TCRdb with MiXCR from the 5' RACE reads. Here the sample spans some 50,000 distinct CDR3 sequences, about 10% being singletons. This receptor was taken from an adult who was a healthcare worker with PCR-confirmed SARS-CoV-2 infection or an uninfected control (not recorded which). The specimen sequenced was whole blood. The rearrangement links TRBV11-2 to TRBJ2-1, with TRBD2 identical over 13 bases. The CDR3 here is CATETGTSGVNEQFF. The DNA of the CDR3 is TGTGCCACCGAGACCGGGACTAGCGGGGTAAATGAGCAGTTCTTC.